Sequencing of this TCR beta chain was carried out in a study of control samples from healthy donors and cancer patients. This table comes from immunoSEQ multiplex PCR, and its TCRdb copy is limited to in-frame clones, with some not included. The sample shows about 92,000 clones, roughly four fifths of them seen only once. The CDR3 runs 11 residues. Per germline, CDR1 ENHRY and CDR2 SYGVKD. The V end lost 10 bases, the J end lost 6 bases, and 13 bases lay between the germline ends. The receptor was derived from a woman aged 55-70 years in good health. Sequencing was done on a sample of blood. The chain combines TRBV10-3 with TRBJ2-7, with D perhaps TRBD1 (6 bases). The CDR3 nucleotides are TGTGCCACCTCCCAGGGGTCCGAGCAGTACTTC. Amino acids: CATSQGSEQYF.